These 10 T cell receptor beta chains share one sample of origin, sequenced in a study of cytomegalovirus exposure and HLA in healthy donors listed by TCRdb under 2017. Receptors were amplified or captured by the immunoSEQ multiplex PCR assay. The multiplex PCR relied on a mix of 60 forward primers for TCR Vbeta segments and 13 reverse primers for TCR Jbeta segments. TCRdb holds this immuneACCESS table with in-frame rearrangements only. Some clones are missing; in checked studies, unresolved V genes explain under half, and the rest has no known cause. The table for this sample lists some 170,000 clones; around four fifths of them were counted only once. 9.7% of the sample is held by the ten biggest clonotypes. The sample taken for sequencing was PBMCs. These receptor sequences come from a man between 18 and 29 years old in good health and CMV-seropositive.

V is TRBV29-1 and J is TRBJ1-1; D may be TRBD1 (6 bases). V was shortened by 6 bases and J by 2 bases, with 13 bases between the two germline ends. The germline gives CDR1 SQVTM, CDR2 ANQGSEA. The CDR3 consists of 13 residues. DNA for the CDR3: TGCAGCGTGGAACAGGGCGTAAACACTGAAGCTTTCTTT. Translating it yields CSVEQGVNTEAFF. Combining the CDR3 with reference TRBV29-1 and TRBJ1-1 gives the whole variable domain SAVISQKPSRDICQRGTSLTIQCQVDSQVTMMFWYRQQPGQSLTLIATANQGSEATYESGFVIDKFPISRPNLTFSTLTVSNMSPEDSSIYLCSVEQGVNTEAFFGQGTRLTVV.

The rearrangement links TRBV5-1 to TRBJ2-7; 9 bases are a match to TRBD1. Trimming removed 0 bases from V and 3 bases from J; junction bases left unmatched: 4. Germline V gene sequence: CDR1 SGHRS, CDR2 YFSETQ. The CDR3 consists of 15 residues. Here the CDR3 reads CASSLDSDRGYEQYF. The CDR3 nucleotides read TGCGCCAGCAGCTTGGATTCGGACAGGGGCTACGAGCAGTACTTC.

V gene TRBV10-3 combines with J gene TRBJ2-5; 7 nucleotides line up with TRBD2. J gave up 4 bases and V 8 bases, and 7 bases lay outside the gene matches. The length of the CDR3 is 13 residues. CDR1 and CDR2 from the germline V gene are ENHRY and SYGVKD. In nucleotides, the CDR3 is TGTGCCATCCAGGACGGGGGGAGAGAGACCCAGTACTTC. It encodes CAIQDGGRETQYF.

This clone was detected a few times. The CDR3: CASTTTGLAFF. CDR3 in DNA: TGTGCCAGTACCACGACGGGTTTGGCTTTCTTT. The chain carries TRBV19 and TRBJ1-1; D not resolved. The CDR3 consists of 11 residues. CDR1 and CDR2 (germline): LNHDA, SQIVND (reference sequence). With 7 bases removed from V and 11 bases from J, the gap between germline ends came to 14 bases. Variable domain in full (rest from reference TRBV19 and TRBJ1-1): DGGITQSPKYLFRKEGQNVTLSCEQNLNHDAMYWYRQDPGQGLRLIYYSQIVNDFQKGDIAEGYSVSREKKESFPLTVTSAQKNPTAFYLCASTTTGLAFFGQGTRLTVV.

The chain has TRBV19 and TRBJ2-7; 7 nucleotides line up with TRBD2. The CDR3 is 13 residues long. Germline values: CDR1 LNHDA, CDR2 SQIVND (reference sequence). Trimming cost V 6 bases and J 3 bases; bases outside gene matches: 5. The CDR3 coding sequence is TGTGCCAGTAGCCCCTCGGGAGGCTACGAGCAGTACTTC. It codes for CASSPSGGYEQYF.

This chain joins TRBV7-3 and TRBJ2-2; D gene unclear. Trimming shortened V by 4 bases and J by 0 bases, and 12 bases separated the two germline ends. The CDR3 runs to 16 residues. Germline CDR1 is SGHTA and CDR2 is FQGTGA. CDR3 bases: TGTGCCAGCAGCTCCCAGGCTGTCGCGAACACCGGGGAGCTGTTTTTT. Translating gives CASSSQAVANTGELFF.

The rearrangement joins TRBV5-1 to TRBJ2-5; TRBD2 is a possible D gene (5 bases). V lost 2 bases and J lost 11, with 13 bases in between. The CDR3 is 12 amino acids. The germline gives CDR1 SGHRS, CDR2 YFSETQ. The CDR3 is CASSFEGLEQYF. The DNA of the CDR3 is TGCGCCAGCAGCTTCGAGGGATTAGAGCAGTACTTC.

The CDR3 sequence is CASSPQTGTDYGYTF. The CDR3 DNA follows: TGTGCCAGCTCACCGCAGACAGGGACGGACTATGGCTACACCTTC. The V and J genes are TRBV18 and TRBJ1-2, with TRBD1 matching over 7 bases. Trimming at V came to 3 bases and at J to 3 bases, leaving 7 bases not matched to a gene. The CDR3 spans 15 residues. The germline CDR1 and CDR2 sequences are KGHSH and LQKENI.

The CDR3 reads CASREYQPQHF. The CDR3 DNA reads as TGTGCCAGCAGAGAGTATCAGCCCCAGCATTTT. The chain combines TRBV6-1 with TRBJ1-5; D is unclear. CDR1 MNHNS and CDR2 SASEGT come from the germline V gene. The CDR3 is 11 residues long. Trimming shortened V by 6 bases and J by 5 bases, and 5 bases separated the two germline ends.

The CDR3, as DNA: TGTGCCAGCAGACCGGAGAGGTGGAGTTTGGTAGAGACCCAGTACTTC. Residues: CASRPERWSLVETQYF. This chain joins TRBV27 and TRBJ2-5; D unclear. V was cut by 6 bases and J by 4 bases, with 21 bases left in between. Germline values: CDR1 MNHEY, CDR2 SMNVEV (reference sequence). The CDR3 is 16 residues long.